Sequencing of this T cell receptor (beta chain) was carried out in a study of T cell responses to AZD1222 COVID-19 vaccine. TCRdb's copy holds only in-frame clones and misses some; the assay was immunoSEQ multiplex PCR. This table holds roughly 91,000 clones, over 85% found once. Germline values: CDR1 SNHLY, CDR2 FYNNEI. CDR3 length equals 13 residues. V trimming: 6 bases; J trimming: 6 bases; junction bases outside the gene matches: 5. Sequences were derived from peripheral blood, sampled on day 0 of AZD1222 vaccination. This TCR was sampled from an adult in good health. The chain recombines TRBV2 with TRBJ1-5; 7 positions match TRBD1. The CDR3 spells CASRTGRSQPQHF. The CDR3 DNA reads TGTGCCAGCAGGACAGGGAGAAGTCAGCCCCAGCATTTT. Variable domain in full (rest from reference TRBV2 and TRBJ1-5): EPEVTQTPSHQVTQMGQEVILRCVPISNHLYFYWYRQILGQKVEFLVSFYNNEISEKSEIFDDQFSVERPDGSNFTLKIRSTKLEDSAMYFCASRTGRSQPQHFGDGTRLSIL.